This TCR beta chain was identified in a study of T cell clones after liver transplantation. Using immunoSEQ multiplex PCR, the repertoire was profiled, and TCRdb retains in-frame clones only, with some absent. The table includes about 120,000 clones, less than 95% detected once. V lost 5 bases to trimming and J lost 3 bases, with 17 bases between them. This CDR3 has 15 residues. The V gene's germline CDR1 is SEHNR and CDR2 FQNEAQ (reference sequence). The TCR comes from a human patient who received a liver transplant. The graft donor may account for some of the T cells. V is TRBV7-9 and J is TRBJ2-7; a weak D match, TRBD2 (6 bases). This specimen consisted of CD4+ T cells from blood, obtained 12 months after liver transplant. CDR3 bases: TGTGCCAGCAGCGAAACTAGCTTGGGCCGCTACGAGCAGTACTTC. Amino acid sequence: CASSETSLGRYEQYF.